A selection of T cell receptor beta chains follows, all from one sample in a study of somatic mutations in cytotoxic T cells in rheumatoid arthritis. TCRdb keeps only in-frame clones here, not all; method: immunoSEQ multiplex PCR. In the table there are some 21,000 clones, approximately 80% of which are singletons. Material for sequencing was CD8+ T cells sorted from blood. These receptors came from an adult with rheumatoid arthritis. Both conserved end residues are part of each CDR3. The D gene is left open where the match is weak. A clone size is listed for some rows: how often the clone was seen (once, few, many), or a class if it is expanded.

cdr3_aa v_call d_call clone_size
CASSESGTAPHQGPQHF TRBV2 . .
CAISEQGNSPGETQYF TRBV10-3 . .
CASSDQRGTLWEEETQYF TRBV7-2 TRBD2 once
CASSPGHLPSYEQYF TRBV5-1 . medium-sized
CASSLSGQGTGYTF TRBV5-1 TRBD1 .
CASSDSNLNSPLHF TRBV6-4 . once
CASSSISHRAPSNQPQHF TRBV21-1 . .
CSVSGTDQYEQYF TRBV29-1 TRBD1 .
CSVVGSGNTDTQYF TRBV29-1 . .
CASSQSSPPTNEKLFF TRBV27 . .
CASTIVRGGGSLYGYTF TRBV13 . .
CASSPADVQREQYF TRBV5-1 . .
CASSPVAGQGANEQYF TRBV5-1 TRBD1 .
CASSYRQAYEQYF TRBV11-2 . once
CASSQDGGAGTGELFF TRBV4-1 TRBD2 .
CSVERGMGPYGYTF TRBV29-1 . .
CASSHVLGGAVTGELFF TRBV4-1 TRBD2 .
CASSPDRPNTEAFF TRBV5-1 . .
CASSYSISGLTYEQYF TRBV6-5 . .
CASSQEAAGYEQYF TRBV4-1 . .
CAGQGAGEKLFF TRBV7-9 TRBD1 .
CASSGQGYGYTF TRBV5-6 TRBD1 .
CASSIDGQAPFYGYTF TRBV19 . .
CAINPGGSNQPQHF TRBV10-3 TRBD1 .
CASSPTGGQPQHF TRBV6-5 . few
CASSVGGGSYNEQFF TRBV9 TRBD2 .
CASSPITGVGYTF TRBV13 TRBD1 once
CASSTAVLSGNTIYF TRBV5-6 . few
CASSPGADEQYF TRBV4-1 . .
CSVVGGGDLWNTEAFF TRBV29-1 . .